This T cell receptor (beta chain) is drawn from a study of blood T cell repertoires in COVID-19 (dated by TCRdb to between 2020 and 2021). Context from the whole study: Samples covering the acute and convalescent phases of COVID-19 were provided by collaborators in the United States, Italy and Spain. The prospective study material was composed of cDNA or gDNA derived from T cells, B-cell-depleted T cells, or PBMCs. The dataset comprised deeply sampled blood TCRbeta repertoires from subjects exposed to, actively infected with, or recovered from COVID-19. The repertoires were made available in a free public database intended to serve as a resource for research on the immune response to SARS-CoV-2. Samples came from the ongoing ImmuneRACE study (first 160 participants) plus 1,254 subjects from 6 global collaborators. Nearly every sample came with metadata listing a de-identified subject ID, COVID-19 status, age in years and sex. Where available, HLA class I and class II types were taken from metadata supplied by the sample provider and were not determined by assay-based typing. What the research found in general, with its limitations: The amount of clinical and demographic metadata varied by source and participant and was provided uncurated.

The CDR3 numbers 15 residues from cysteine through phenylalanine. Only the CDR3 part of the read is kept: 45 bases, read in frame from the first base. The CDR1 and CDR2 encoded by the germline V gene are SGHVS and FNYEAQ. Relative to germline, V is 0 bases shorter and J is 0 bases shorter, with 9 bases between their ends. Regarding this clone: Its antigen is unknown. Base-call qualities are not available, and no considerably larger clone is one nucleotide away.

Whole blood was collected in K2EDTA tubes by collaborating institutions according to the institutions' own protocols. Collaborator samples were shipped for TCRbeta analysis as frozen whole blood, isolated PBMCs, or DNA extracted from either sample type. TCRbeta CDR3 regions were amplified from genomic DNA using the immunoSEQ Assay, a bias-controlled multiplex PCR. Per the original workflow: The number of nucleated cells in each sample was estimated by amplification of reference gene primers within the assay. To quantify the absolute abundance of each unique TCRbeta CDR3 rearrangement, sequence reads were collapsed and filtered. For each sample, productive Simpson clonality was calculated as the square root of Simpson's diversity index over productive rearrangements. TCRdb stores this immuneACCESS table with in-frame sequences only. Part of the clones is absent; in the studies checked, under half of the shortfall reflects unresolved V genes, and no reason is known for the rest. V and J calls and clone size are copied from that table; D and trimming were computed from the DNA. Recorded for this sample are tens of thousands of clones; around four fifths of them occurred a single time. The leading ten clones occupy roughly 2.7% of the sample.

The rearranged chain carries TRBV7-6 and TRBJ2-7; the D gene is perhaps TRBD2, from 5 matching bases. The source of this sequence is a man aged 50-60 years with acute or convalescent COVID-19. Sequencing input: peripheral blood. The DNA sequence reads TGTGCCAGCAGCTTAGCGACGGGGAGCTCCTACGAGCAGTACTTC. This translates into CASSLATGSSYEQYF. Beyond the CDR3, the reference TRBV7-6 and TRBJ2-7 genes provide the residues; the full variable domain reads: GAGVSQSPRYKVTKRGQDVALRCDPISGHVSLYWYRQALGQGPEFLTYFNYEAQQDKSGLPNDRFSAERPEGSISTLTIQRTEQRDSAMYRCASSLATGSSYEQYFGPGTRLTVT.